These 11 T cell receptor beta chains were all obtained from the same sample, sequenced in a study of T cells expressing NK-cell markers. TCRdb reprocessed the 5' RACE reads, with one entry per CDR3 protein and no DNA. The sample includes approximately 420,000 distinct CDR3 sequences. Sequencing was carried out using blood T cells: a sorted CD56 or NKG2C T cell subset, CD4+ or CD8+ T cells, or bulk PBMC T cells (not recorded which). All receptors derive from a woman aged 50 to 65 in good health.

The J gene is TRBJ2-2, the V gene TRBV2; TCRdb selects TRBD1, and the lack of DNA leaves this call unchecked. CDR3 length equals 19 residues. Germline CDR1 is SNHLY and CDR2 is FYNNEI. The CDR3 sequence: CASTLRGQGTLTNTGELFF.

The chain combines TRBV29-1 with TRBJ2-7; TCRdb selects TRBD2, and the lack of DNA leaves this call unchecked. There are 14 residues in the CDR3. CDR1 and CDR2 from the germline V gene are SQVTM and ANQGSEA. CDR3 in amino acids: CSVKRTTNSYEQYF.

This rearrangement joins TRBV7-2 to TRBJ1-2. Germline assignment: CDR1 SGHTA and CDR2 FQGNSA. The CDR3 consists of 16 residues. The CDR3 spells CASSWGGRLANYGYTF.

The chain recombines TRBV12-5 with TRBJ2-1; TCRdb reports TRBD2, a call that lacks DNA to check it against. Germline CDR1 LGHNT, CDR2 FRNRAP. The CDR3 sequence is 13 residues long. CDR3 region: CASGLAGIGEQFF.

The chain carries TRBV27 and TRBJ1-6; TCRdb's D call of TRBD1 is untestable without DNA. Germline CDR1 MNHEY, CDR2 SMNVEV (reference sequence). This CDR3 comprises 14 residues. CDR3: CASTAKGGASPLHF.

The V gene is TRBV2, the J gene TRBJ2-2. The CDR3 covers 11 residues. The germline V gene has CDR1 SNHLY and CDR2 FYNNEI. CDR3 protein: CASKVAGELFF.

This CDR3 reads CASSTDGWNTEAFF. The V call is TRBV6-5, the J call TRBJ1-1. Germline lookup yields CDR1 MNHEY and CDR2 SVGAGI. CDR3 length: 14 amino acids.

The rearrangement joins TRBV7-2 to TRBJ2-7; TCRdb outputs TRBD1, but without DNA this stays unchecked. The CDR3 has 13 amino acids. The germline V gene encodes CDR1 SGHTA and CDR2 FQGNSA. CDR3 region: CASRPGQSYEQYF.

This rearrangement joins TRBV7-2 to TRBJ2-2; TCRdb gives TRBD1 as the D gene, but with no DNA this cannot be confirmed. Germline V lookup: CDR1 SGHTA, CDR2 FQGNSA. The CDR3 covers 15 residues. The CDR3 spells CASSPTGLGTGELFF.

The rearrangement joins TRBV6-5 to TRBJ1-5; TCRdb's D gene call, TRBD1, goes unchecked for lack of DNA. The length of the CDR3 is 14 residues. Germline CDR1 and CDR2: MNHEY and SVGAGI. CDR3 sequence reads: CASRPGGSGQPQHF.

The chain combines TRBV9 with TRBJ2-7; the TCRdb call, TRBD1, lacks DNA for checking. Germline lookup yields CDR1 SGDLS and CDR2 YYNGEE. The CDR3 has 14 residues. The CDR3 loop is CASSVGTGYREQYF.